The 30 T cell receptor beta chains below were found in one sample sequenced in a study of blood T cell repertoires in COVID-19. Repertoires were generated with immunoSEQ multiplex PCR, while TCRdb's copy carries only in-frame clones and drops some. The data show 200,000 to 250,000 clones, around four fifths seen once. The sequenced sample consisted of peripheral blood. These TCRs come from a woman older than 75 with COVID-19, enrolled during active disease.

The genes are TRBV9 and TRBJ2-7, with 7 bases aligning to TRBD1. Germline lookup yields CDR1 SGDLS and CDR2 YYNGEE. V gave up 4 bases and J gave up 1 base; unmatched junction bases: 5. The CDR3 has 14 residues. DNA for the CDR3: TGTGCCAGCAGCTTGCGGACAGGTTCCTACGAGCAGTACTTC. It encodes CASSLRTGSYEQYF.

The V and J genes are TRBV7-9 and TRBJ1-1; perhaps TRBD1 as D (6 bases). CDR1 is SEHNR and CDR2 is FQNEAQ in the germline V gene (reference sequence). The CDR3 has 14 residues. V shed 3 bases and J shed 1 base, with 9 bases lying between them. CDR3 amino acids: CASSLWGPNTEAFF. The CDR3 nucleotides read TGTGCCAGCAGCTTGTGGGGGCCGAACACTGAAGCTTTCTTT.

CDR3 nucleotide sequence: TGTGCCAGTACATGGACAACAACTAATGAAAAACTGTTTTTT. Translated: CASTWTTTNEKLFF. This chain links TRBV19 with TRBJ1-4, with a tentative D call TRBD1 (5 bases). Looked up from germline, CDR1 is LNHDA and CDR2 is SQIVND (reference sequence). The CDR3 extends over 14 amino acids. With 7 bases removed from V and 0 bases from J, the gap between germline ends came to 9 bases.

As regards this clone: In the same sample, other DNA sequences code for this CDR3. This chain uses TRBV6-1 with TRBJ1-1, with D tentatively TRBD1 (5 bases). Germline-derived CDR1 and CDR2 are MNHNS and SASEGT. The CDR3 covers 13 residues. Trimming left V 6 bases short and J 2 bases short, with 10 bases between. The CDR3 region has the DNA TGTGCCAGCAGCCTTCAGGGAAACACTGAAGCTTTCTTT. Translating gives CASSLQGNTEAFF.

The chain joins TRBV19 to TRBJ2-5; 10 bases match TRBD1. Germline V gene sequence: CDR1 LNHDA, CDR2 SQIVND (reference sequence). The J segment lost 3 bases and the V segment lost 6 bases, leaving 4 bases of the junction unmatched. There are 14 residues in the CDR3. The CDR3 here is CASRPTGGEETQYF. Here the CDR3 DNA reads TGTGCCAGTAGGCCGACAGGGGGCGAAGAGACCCAGTACTTC.

This chain uses TRBV7-9 with TRBJ2-3, with TRBD2 matching over 7 bases. Germline CDR1 and CDR2: SEHNR and FQNEAQ (reference sequence). Losses at the gene ends were 5 bases for V and 6 bases for J; bases not matched to a gene: 8. The CDR3 has 14 residues. CDR3: CASSRPGLPDTQYF. The DNA of the CDR3 is TGTGCCAGCAGCCGACCGGGACTACCTGATACGCAGTATTTT.

A few counts support this clone. The chain is built from TRBV7-2 and TRBJ2-2; no reliable D call. Germline lookup yields CDR1 SGHTA and CDR2 FQGNSA. This CDR3 is built from 14 residues. The ends were cut back, 6 bases at V and 7 bases at J, with 15 bases in the middle. CDR3 in DNA: TGTGCCAGCAGTCCAATCCCTGTAGTCGGGGAGCTGTTTTTT. Its protein product is CASSPIPVVGELFF. Full variable domain (missing parts from reference TRBV7-2 and TRBJ2-2): GAGVSQSPSNKVTEKGKDVELRCDPISGHTALYWYRQSLGQGLEFLIYFQGNSAPDKSGLPSDRFSAERTGGSVSTLTIQRTQQEDSAVYLCASSPIPVVGELFFGEGSRLTVL.

The V call is TRBV4-1, the J call TRBJ2-3; possible D gene TRBD1, 5 bases. Germline CDR1 is MGHRA and CDR2 is YSYEKL. This CDR3 contains 16 residues. Trimming removed 1 base from V and 3 bases from J, with 14 bases in between. The CDR3 protein is CASSQGAGLPTDTQYF. CDR3 nucleotide sequence: TGCGCCAGCAGCCAAGGAGCAGGGCTTCCAACAGATACGCAGTATTTT.

This clone was seen only a few times. The chain employs TRBV7-6 and TRBJ1-1; 7 nucleotides match TRBD1. This CDR3 has 12 residues. V lost 2 bases and J lost 7; bases outside the gene matches: 1. From germline, CDR1 is SGHVS and CDR2 FNYEAQ. CDR3 amino acids: CASSLRDSEAFF. The CDR3, as DNA: TGTGCCAGCAGCTTAAGGGACAGTGAAGCTTTCTTT.

The chain has TRBV4-3 and TRBJ1-5, with a tentative D call TRBD1 (6 bases). The CDR3 extends over 16 amino acids. Germline V gene lookup returns CDR1 LGHNA and CDR2 YSLEER. Trimming pared 0 bases from V and 6 bases from J, leaving 15 bases between. As DNA, the CDR3 is TGCGCCAGCAGCCAAGAGATAGGGCAGGGGCGTCAGCCCCAGCATTTT. Its translation: CASSQEIGQGRQPQHF.

The genes are TRBV29-1 and TRBJ2-7; TRBD2 aligns across 13 bases. Trimming cost V 6 bases and J 9 bases; bases outside gene matches: 11. Per germline, CDR1 SQVTM and CDR2 ANQGSEA. CDR3 length: 14 residues. The CDR3 DNA follows: TGCAGCGTCAACCCCGGGACTAGCGGGACAGTGCAGTACTTC. Translation gives CSVNPGTSGTVQYF.

J is TRBJ1-2 and V is TRBV24-1, with 9 bases aligning to TRBD1. Trimming at V came to 4 bases and at J to 4 bases, leaving 6 bases not matched to a gene. The germline V gene has CDR1 KGHDR and CDR2 SFDVKD. The CDR3 totals 15 residues. The DNA for the CDR3 is TGTGCCACCAGTGACCGACAGGGGGGAGTCTATGGCTACACCTTC. Amino acid sequence: CATSDRQGGVYGYTF.

The chain couples TRBV5-5 to TRBJ1-2; TRBD1 agrees at 8 bases. V lost 4 bases to trimming and J lost 6 bases; unmatched junction nucleotides: 5. Germline CDR1 and CDR2: SGHKS and YYEKEE (reference sequence). CDR3 size: 13 residues. The CDR3 region is CASSLGQGDGYTF. The DNA for the CDR3 is TGTGCCAGCAGCCTAGGACAGGGTGATGGCTACACCTTC.

The rearrangement joins TRBV28 to TRBJ1-5; unclear D gene. The CDR3 contains 13 residues. CDR1 MDHEN and CDR2 SYDVKM come from the germline V gene. Between the trimmed V and J ends, which lost 6 bases and 0 bases, there was a span of 6 bases. CDR3 amino acids: CASSLSSNQPQHF. The CDR3 nucleotides are TGTGCCAGCAGCCTAAGTAGCAATCAGCCCCAGCATTTT.

The J gene is TRBJ1-5, the V gene TRBV7-2; a weak D match, TRBD1 (6 bases). CDR1 and CDR2 (germline): SGHTA, FQGNSA. This CDR3 has 16 amino acids. V lost 5 bases to trimming and J lost 2 bases, with 16 bases between them. DNA of the CDR3: TGTGCCAGCAGCCCTAAGGGGGGGATGGGCAATCAGCCCCAGCATTTT. This gives the protein CASSPKGGMGNQPQHF.

The chain recombines TRBV11-2 with TRBJ2-5; D is ambiguous. The V end was cut by 5 bases, the J end by 3 bases, with 4 bases between. This CDR3 spans 11 amino acids. Per the germline V gene, CDR1 is SGHAT and CDR2 is FQNNGV. CDR3 bases: TGTGCCAGCAGCCTAAAAGAGACCCAGTACTTC. Its protein product is CASSLKETQYF.

This chain joins TRBV19 and TRBJ2-2; 9 bases are shared with TRBD2. The CDR3 has 16 residues. Germline V CDR1 and CDR2: LNHDA, SQIVND (reference sequence). V lost 10 bases to trimming and J lost 5 bases; unmatched junction nucleotides: 14. CDR3 nucleotides: TGTGCCACCTGGACAGCTGGCGGGAGGGGGACCGGGGAGCTGTTTTTT. Translated, it gives CATWTAGGRGTGELFF.

The gene calls are TRBV7-3 and TRBJ2-7, with 10 bases lining up with TRBD2. With V trimmed by 4 bases and J by 4 bases, 7 bases remained unmatched. The CDR3 extends over 15 amino acids. Per germline, CDR1 SGHTA and CDR2 FQGTGA. The CDR3 DNA sequence: TGTGCCAGCAGCTCAGCGGGGGGGCCCCAATACGAGCAGTACTTC. Protein: CASSSAGGPQYEQYF.

The chain carries TRBV7-2 and TRBJ2-1; TRBD2 is a possible D gene (5 bases). CDR3 size: 13 residues. Trimming pared 6 bases from V and 9 bases from J, leaving 15 bases between. The germline V gene encodes CDR1 SGHTA and CDR2 FQGNSA. CDR3 sequence: CASRTSGMTEQFF. In DNA, the CDR3 is TGTGCCAGCAGGACCTCGGGGATGACTGAGCAGTTCTTC.

The V gene is TRBV4-3, the J gene TRBJ2-3; TRBD2 is a possible D gene (6 bases). The CDR3 runs to 14 residues. Per germline, CDR1 LGHNA and CDR2 YSLEER. Trimming shortened V by 6 bases and J by 8 bases, and 18 bases separated the two germline ends. In DNA form, the CDR3 reads TGCGCCAGCAGTCGGACTCTTACCGGGGGTACGCAGTATTTT. It translates to CASSRTLTGGTQYF.

A few counts support this clone. The chain combines TRBV6-5 with TRBJ1-1, with TRBD1 matching over 7 bases. V dropped 6 bases and J dropped 4; count of bases not matched to a gene: 5. Germline-derived CDR1 and CDR2 are MNHEY and SVGAGI. CDR3 size: 13 residues. Written as DNA, the CDR3 is TGTGCCAGCAGCCGACAGGGAAGCACTGAAGCTTTCTTT. This codes for CASSRQGSTEAFF.

The rearrangement joins TRBV3-1 (or the pseudogene TRBV3-2) to TRBJ1-1; 9 bases align to TRBD1. The CDR3 loop spans 17 amino acids. CDR1 is LGHDT and CDR2 is YNNKEL in the germline V gene (reference sequence). Trimming removed 4 bases from V and 1 base from J; junction bases left unmatched: 10. The CDR3 bases are TGTGCCAGCAGCCGCGTCCCGGGACAGGGTCCGAACACTGAAGCTTTCTTT. Protein sequence: CASSRVPGQGPNTEAFF.

This clone occurred once. V is TRBV6-5 and J is TRBJ1-2, with 7 bases lining up with TRBD1. This CDR3 is 11 amino acids long. CDR1 and CDR2 from the germline V gene are MNHEY and SVGAGI. CDR3: CATGANYGYTF. Written as DNA, the CDR3 is TGTGCTACAGGGGCGAACTATGGCTACACCTTC.

The J gene is TRBJ1-1, the V gene TRBV19, with 7 bases fitting TRBD1. From germline, CDR1 is LNHDA and CDR2 SQIVND (reference sequence). This CDR3 is 14 amino acids long. V trimming: 6 bases; J trimming: 3 bases; junction bases outside the gene matches: 7. CDR3 in amino acids: CASSIRDSYTEAFF. CDR3 nucleotide sequence: TGTGCCAGTAGCATCCGGGACAGCTACACTGAAGCTTTCTTT.

The chain employs TRBV6-2 or TRBV6-3 and TRBJ2-3; TRBD2 matches at 14 bases. The CDR3 is made up of 18 amino acids. Germline V gene data show CDR1 as MNHEY and CDR2 as SVGEGT. V lost 1 base and J lost 2; bases outside the gene matches: 5. CDR3 amino acids: CASSYYGLAGGPTDTQYF. The CDR3 DNA is TGTGCCAGCAGTTACTACGGACTAGCGGGGGGCCCCACAGATACGCAGTATTTT.

This chain connects TRBV5-1 to TRBJ1-5; a weak D match, TRBD1 (5 bases). Trimming took off 5 bases at V and 5 bases at J, with 11 bases between the two ends. The germline gives CDR1 SGHRS, CDR2 YFSETQ. This CDR3 has 13 residues. The CDR3 bases are TGCGCCAGCAGGGGAGGGGATTATCAGCCCCAGCATTTT. Encoded protein: CASRGGDYQPQHF. The entire variable domain, with the rest obtained from reference TRBV5-1 and TRBJ1-5, is as follows: KAGVTQTPRYLIKTRGQQVTLSCSPISGHRSVSWYQQTPGQGLQFLFEYFSETQRNKGNFPGRFSGRQFSNSRSEMNVSTLELGDSALYLCASRGGDYQPQHFGDGTRLSIL.

CDR3 DNA sequence: TGTGCCAGCCGTCTAACAGACCTCAAGACTGAAGCTTTCTTT. Translating it yields CASRLTDLKTEAFF. The chain links TRBV6-5 to TRBJ1-1; D unclear. The germline V gene encodes CDR1 MNHEY and CDR2 SVGAGI. This CDR3 region has 14 residues. Trimming removed 8 bases at V and 5 bases at J, with 18 bases between.

As concerns this clone: The same CDR3 also results from other DNA sequences found in this sample. The chain couples TRBV18 to TRBJ2-5; D perhaps matches TRBD2 (5 bases). Germline CDR1 reads KGHSH; CDR2 reads LQKENI. V dropped 3 bases and J dropped 4 bases, with 6 bases sitting between them. The CDR3 runs to 12 residues. CDR3 protein: CASSPSGETQYF. The CDR3 region has the DNA TGTGCCAGCTCACCGAGCGGAGAGACCCAGTACTTC.

V is TRBV5-8 and J is TRBJ1-2, with 8 bases identical to TRBD1. The CDR3 runs 14 residues. From germline, CDR1 is SGHTS and CDR2 YDEGEE. J was trimmed by 5 bases and V by 2 bases; bases with no gene match: 5. The CDR3, as DNA: TGTGCCAGCAGCTTTTCCGACAGGGGATATGGCTACACCTTC. Amino acid sequence: CASSFSDRGYGYTF.

The CDR3 DNA is TGTGCCTGGAGTACAGGGGCCACCGGGGAGCTGTTTTTT. Amino acids: CAWSTGATGELFF. The rearrangement joins TRBV30 to TRBJ2-2; 7 bases fit TRBD1. The CDR3 runs 13 residues. Germline V lookup: CDR1 GTSNPN, CDR2 SVGIG (reference sequence). Trimming took 2 bases from V and 4 from J; bases not matched to a gene: 1.